The T cell receptor (beta chain) under discussion was sequenced for a study of breast tumors, draining lymph nodes, adjacent tissues. TCRdb reanalysed the multiplex PCR reads using MiXCR and keeps one entry per CDR3 protein. This table has 120,000 to 150,000 distinct CDR3 sequences, approximately 29% appearing once. Study results and caveats: Tumors had less TCR diversity than lymph nodes, more than nontumor tissue. The lymph node origin of tumor T cells was framed as consistent with a hypothesis, not demonstrated. Most tumor T cells seemingly derive from lymph node, then expand in tumor. Luminal-like breast cancer showed significantly greater tumor-nontumor repertoire similarity than basal-like breast cancer did.

The lymph nodes were axillary draining lymph nodes from breast cancer patients. The V and J ends lost 4 bases and 0 bases respectively, with 14 bases between them. Germline values: CDR1 SGHRS, CDR2 YFSETQ. The CDR3 totals 16 residues. This clonotype was found a few times. Its antigen is undetermined. A read error may explain this, as a much larger clone is one base away. The sample was axillary lymph node tissue. The chain is built from TRBV5-1 and TRBJ1-3, with D maybe TRBD1 (6 bases). The clonotype comes from a female donor with breast cancer. Some clones in this sample may be carry-over from other donors' samples. The CDR3 DNA sequence: TGCGCCAGCAGCCTCGGGACAACCAGCTCTGGAAACACCATATATTTT. Protein: CASSLGTTSSGNTIYF.